What follows are 2 T cell receptor beta chains derived from one specimen sequenced in a study of cytomegalovirus exposure and HLA in healthy donors. Vbeta (60) and Jbeta (13) primers were used in the PCR. Method: immunoSEQ multiplex PCR; TCRdb's copy keeps in-frame clones and lacks some. The sample consists of 150,000 to 200,000 clones, more than 70% of them appearing once. Specimen: PBMCs. Receptors were obtained from a woman between 40 and 50 years old in good health and CMV-seropositive.

The genes are TRBV18 and TRBJ2-1; 9 bases are a match to TRBD1. CDR3 length equals 18 residues. With 6 bases clipped from V and 5 bases from J, the junction kept 17 bases outside the gene matches. Germline V gives CDR1 KGHSH, CDR2 LQKENI. The CDR3 sequence is CASSGGTGYPPGNNEQFF. In nucleotides, the CDR3 is TGTGCCAGCTCCGGGGGGACAGGGTACCCCCCCGGAAACAATGAGCAGTTCTTC.

This clone was seen more than once but under ten times. The chain combines TRBV28 with TRBJ1-2; TRBD1 matches at 8 bases. Losses at the gene ends were 4 bases for V and 9 bases for J; bases not matched to a gene: 10. Looked up from germline, CDR1 is MDHEN and CDR2 is SYDVKM. The CDR3 spans 14 residues. Here the CDR3 reads CASSSTDRGGSYTF. In DNA, the CDR3 is TGTGCCAGCAGTTCAACCGACAGGGGTGGGAGCTACACCTTC.